This T cell receptor beta chain originates from a study of identical twins. The V gene's germline CDR1 is SGHDT and CDR2 YYEEEE. V was clipped by 1 base and J by 7 bases; unmatched bases: 5. The CDR3 spans 14 residues. There are a few counts of this clonotype. Its antigen is as yet unknown. Template switching, a step in the protocol, added a universal primer site, and cDNA carried unique molecular identifiers. TCRdb fed the 5' RACE reads into MiXCR, producing one record per CDR3 protein. Of 500,000 to 550,000 distinct CDR3 sequences in the sample, approximately 22% were seen once. Points from the study as a whole: Modelling approaches yielded underestimates of out-of-frame TCR alpha sharing between monozygotic twins. Whereas memory repertoires showed no such difference, abundant cord blood beta clonotypes carried fewer insertions.

The same data also contributed to another study, on T cells expressing NK-cell markers.

The chain employs TRBV5-6 and TRBJ1-2, with 9 bases matching TRBD1. Sequencing was carried out using CD4+ T cells sorted from blood. The clonotype was recovered from a woman younger than 30 in good health. CDR3 sequence reads: CASSLNRGRFGYTF. DNA of the CDR3: TGTGCCAGCAGCTTGAACAGGGGGCGTTTTGGCTACACCTTC.